This entry lists 21 T cell receptor beta chains sequenced from one sample in a study of blood T cell repertoires in COVID-19. Sequencing was performed with immunoSEQ multiplex PCR; in TCRdb, only in-frame clones are kept and a portion is missing. The sample shows some 21,000 clones, 80% to 90% of them seen only once. The specimen sequenced was peripheral blood. The receptors come from a man between 45 and 60 years old with active COVID-19.

This rearrangement joins TRBV5-1 to TRBJ1-2, with 9 positions matching TRBD1. After removal of 1 base from V and 8 bases from J, the junction contained 6 bases not matched to a gene. Germline CDR1 is SGHRS and CDR2 is YFSETQ. The CDR3 has 14 amino acids. The CDR3 DNA sequence: TGCGCCAGCAGCTTGTGGGGGACAGGGATGGGCTACACCTTC. This translates into CASSLWGTGMGYTF.

The J gene is TRBJ2-1, the V gene TRBV4-1, with 8 bases identical to TRBD1. J was trimmed by 6 bases and V by 4 bases; bases with no gene match: 8. Germline CDR1 reads MGHRA; CDR2 reads YSYEKL. The CDR3 runs to 15 residues. The CDR3 bases are TGCGCCAGCAGCCCAGGACAGGGTCCCCTCAATGAGCAGTTCTTC. This sequence encodes CASSPGQGPLNEQFF.

The DNA for the CDR3 is TGTGCCAGTAGTCGGAGAGGGTACAATGAGCAGTTCTTC. As protein: CASSRRGYNEQFF. The J gene is TRBJ2-1, the V gene TRBV19; tentatively, D is TRBD2 (5 bases). V lost 5 bases and J 4 bases, leaving 9 bases between the germline ends. The CDR3 covers 13 residues. Per germline, CDR1 LNHDA and CDR2 SQIVND (reference sequence).

The rearrangement joins TRBV5-4 to TRBJ2-7; D gene unclear. V was trimmed by 4 bases and J by 0 bases, leaving 11 bases between them. The CDR3 has 14 residues. The germline gives CDR1 SGHNT, CDR2 YYREEE (reference sequence). CDR3 protein: CASSDKQSSYEQYF. The DNA for the CDR3 is TGTGCCAGCAGCGACAAACAAAGCTCCTACGAGCAGTACTTC.

The V gene is TRBV5-1, the J gene TRBJ2-2; 7 bases are a match to TRBD1. Germline lookup yields CDR1 SGHRS and CDR2 YFSETQ. The CDR3 is 15 residues long. V lost 7 bases, J lost 2 bases, and 8 bases stayed unmatched. This CDR3 reads CASCRGTDNTGELFF. CDR3 nucleotide sequence: TGCGCCAGCTGTCGAGGGACAGACAACACCGGGGAGCTGTTTTTT. The whole variable domain, filled in from reference TRBV5-1 and TRBJ2-2, reads KAGVTQTPRYLIKTRGQQVTLSCSPISGHRSVSWYQQTPGQGLQFLFEYFSETQRNKGNFPGRFSGRQFSNSRSEMNVSTLELGDSALYLCASCRGTDNTGELFFGEGSRLTVL.

The rearrangement joins TRBV27 to TRBJ1-5; D gene ambiguous. V was cut by 6 bases and J by 0 bases, with 9 bases left in between. The CDR3 covers 14 residues. Germline assignment: CDR1 MNHEY and CDR2 SMNVEV (reference sequence). The CDR3 loop reads CASSPNYSNQPQHF. The CDR3 DNA reads as TGTGCCAGCAGCCCAAACTATAGCAATCAGCCCCAGCATTTT.

This CDR3 reads CASSPLAGGEYEQYF. DNA of the CDR3: TGTGCCAGCAGCCCATTGGCGGGGGGGGAATACGAGCAGTACTTC. The J gene is TRBJ2-7, the V gene TRBV7-2; 9 nucleotides match TRBD2. Unmatched junction bases numbered 9, after V lost 5 bases and J lost 4 bases. The CDR3 extends over 15 amino acids. CDR1 is SGHTA and CDR2 is FQGNSA in the germline V gene.

This rearrangement joins TRBV11-3 to TRBJ2-2, with 11 bases that match TRBD1. With V trimmed by 5 bases and J by 4 bases, 6 bases remained unmatched. The CDR3 is 16 residues long. The V gene's germline CDR1 is SGHNT and CDR2 YENEEA. CDR3 bases: TGTGCCAGCAGCCCCGGACAGGGGGCCAGCACCGGGGAGCTGTTTTTT. It is translated as CASSPGQGASTGELFF.

This chain joins TRBV2 and TRBJ2-3; a possible D gene is TRBD2 (6 bases). CDR3 length: 14 amino acids. CDR1 is SNHLY, CDR2 FYNNEI, per germline. V lost 10 bases and J 6 bases, leaving 20 bases between the germline ends. CDR3 protein: CANKGLDLADTQYF. CDR3 sequence (DNA): TGTGCCAACAAGGGACTTGACCTCGCCGATACGCAGTATTTT. Full variable domain (missing parts from reference TRBV2 and TRBJ2-3): EPEVTQTPSHQVTQMGQEVILRCVPISNHLYFYWYRQILGQKVEFLVSFYNNEISEKSEIFDDQFSVERPDGSNFTLKIRSTKLEDSAMYFCANKGLDLADTQYFGPGTRLTVL.

The rearrangement uses TRBV6-1 and TRBJ2-4; no reliable D call. The germline CDR1 and CDR2 sequences are MNHNS and SASEGT. CDR3 length: 17 amino acids. V gave up 0 bases and J gave up 0 bases, with 12 bases separating them. DNA of the CDR3: TGTGCCAGCAGTGAAGCTAGCAGTGCGGAAGCCAAAAACATTCAGTACTTC. Its protein is CASSEASSAEAKNIQYF.

The V gene is TRBV27, the J gene TRBJ2-2; D remains unclear. Germline V CDR1 and CDR2: MNHEY, SMNVEV (reference sequence). V shed 1 base and J shed 5 bases, with 2 bases lying between them. CDR3 length equals 12 residues. The CDR3 DNA reads TGTGCCAGCAGTTTATTAACCGGGGAGCTGTTTTTT. Translation gives CASSLLTGELFF.

The V gene is TRBV7-8, the J gene TRBJ1-1; 9 nucleotides agree with TRBD1. Germline CDR1 and CDR2: SGHVS and FQNEAQ. The CDR3 spans 14 residues. The J segment lost 5 bases and the V segment lost 5 bases, leaving 6 bases of the junction unmatched. CDR3 coding DNA: TGTGCCAGCAGCGCGGACAGGGGCGGTACTGAAGCTTTCTTT. Translated, it gives CASSADRGGTEAFF.

The J gene is TRBJ2-2, the V gene TRBV15, with D maybe TRBD1 (6 bases). CDR1 LNHNV and CDR2 YYDKDF come from the germline V gene (reference sequence). The CDR3 spans 16 residues. With 1 base removed from V and 2 bases from J, the gap between germline ends came to 11 bases. CDR3 coding DNA: TGTGCCACCAGCAGAGTTCGGACAGCAAACACCGGGGAGCTGTTTTTT. It yields the protein CATSRVRTANTGELFF.

This clone has just a few counts. V gene TRBV6-5 combines with J gene TRBJ2-1, with 7 bases that match TRBD1. The length of the CDR3 is 12 residues. Germline V lookup: CDR1 MNHEY, CDR2 SVGAGI. V trimming: 5 bases; J trimming: 7 bases; junction bases outside the gene matches: 2. In nucleotides, the CDR3 is TGTGCCAGCAGTCAGACAGGGAATGAGCAGTTCTTC. Encoded protein: CASSQTGNEQFF.

This chain connects TRBV10-3 to TRBJ1-6, with a possible D match to TRBD1 (5 bases). V was shortened by 2 bases and J by 10 bases, with 12 bases between the two germline ends. The CDR3 is 14 residues long. Germline V gives CDR1 ENHRY, CDR2 SYGVKD. The CDR3 sequence is CAISEKGSRSPLHF. The CDR3 DNA reads TGTGCCATCAGTGAGAAGGGGTCGAGGTCACCCCTCCACTTT.

Points on this clone: Additional DNA sequences in this sample encode the identical CDR3. The V gene is TRBV18, the J gene TRBJ1-6; a possible D gene is TRBD1 (6 bases). From germline, CDR1 is KGHSH and CDR2 LQKENI. The V gene lost 2 bases and the J gene lost 10 bases, with 12 bases spanning the gap. The CDR3 extends over 14 amino acids. The CDR3 region is CASSPEGQGSPLHF. The CDR3 coding sequence is TGTGCCAGCTCACCAGAAGGGCAGGGGTCACCCCTCCACTTT.

This CDR3 reads CASSSEAGGYAGNTIYF. In DNA form, the CDR3 reads TGCGCCAGCAGCTCGGAAGCAGGGGGATATGCCGGAAACACCATATATTTT. The chain recombines TRBV5-1 with TRBJ1-3; 7 positions match TRBD1. Trimming at V came to 3 bases and at J to 4 bases, leaving 13 bases not matched to a gene. This CDR3 contains 17 residues. Looked up from germline, CDR1 is SGHRS and CDR2 is YFSETQ.

This clone was observed a handful of times. The V gene is TRBV2, the J gene TRBJ1-2, with 9 bases lining up with TRBD1. This CDR3 comprises 13 residues. Looked up from germline, CDR1 is SNHLY and CDR2 is FYNNEI. V lost 7 bases, J lost 6 bases, and 6 bases stayed unmatched. CDR3 sequence (DNA): TGTGCCAGCATACGGGACAGGGCCCATGGCTACACCTTC. Translation gives CASIRDRAHGYTF.

The genes are TRBV19 and TRBJ2-2, with 13 bases fitting TRBD2. The CDR3 has 19 amino acids. The germline V gene has CDR1 LNHDA and CDR2 SQIVND (reference sequence). V trimming: 6 bases; J trimming: 0 bases; junction bases outside the gene matches: 10. Here the CDR3 reads CASSKGLAGDLANTGELFF. CDR3 bases: TGTGCCAGTAGCAAAGGACTAGCGGGGGACCTCGCGAACACCGGGGAGCTGTTTTTT.

The CDR3 region has the DNA TGTGCCAGCAGCCAAGTCGGGGGTGGCACTGAAGCTTTCTTT. Amino acids: CASSQVGGGTEAFF. The chain uses TRBV14 and TRBJ1-1; perhaps TRBD1 as D (5 bases). Germline lookup yields CDR1 SGHDN and CDR2 FVKESK. V dropped 1 base and J dropped 4 bases, with 10 bases sitting between them. The CDR3 totals 14 residues.

CDR3 nucleotide sequence: TGCGCCAGCAGCGCGGGACAGGGGTTTGAAAAACTGTTTTTT. Protein sequence: CASSAGQGFEKLFF. The chain couples TRBV4-3 to TRBJ1-4; 10 positions match TRBD1. J was trimmed by 7 bases and V by 5 bases; bases with no gene match: 4. Per germline, CDR1 LGHNA and CDR2 YSLEER. The CDR3 extends over 14 amino acids.